The T cell receptor beta chain described here comes from a study of cytomegalovirus exposure and HLA in healthy donors. The study ran its PCR with 60 Vbeta and 13 Jbeta primers. Under the authors' procedure: Later, about 80 million unique TCR beta chains were counted in an analysis, and roughly 11 million of them were shared. Profiled with immunoSEQ multiplex PCR; TCRdb holds only in-frame clones, not every one. D and trimming come from the DNA, and the V and J calls and clone size come from that table. The data show more than 150,000 clones, with over 80% seen just once and less than 7% held by the top ten. The CDR3 sequence is 12 residues long. V lost 5 bases, J lost 5 bases, and 10 bases lay in between. CDR1 and CDR2 (germline): SEHNR, FQNEAQ (reference sequence).

The TCR comes from a man in his forties in good health and CMV-seropositive. The sequenced material came from PBMCs. The genes are TRBV7-9 and TRBJ2-7, with D possibly matching TRBD1 (5 bases). CDR3 loop: CASSPPGHEQYF. The CDR3 DNA is TGTGCCAGCAGCCCCCCAGGGCACGAGCAGTACTTC.